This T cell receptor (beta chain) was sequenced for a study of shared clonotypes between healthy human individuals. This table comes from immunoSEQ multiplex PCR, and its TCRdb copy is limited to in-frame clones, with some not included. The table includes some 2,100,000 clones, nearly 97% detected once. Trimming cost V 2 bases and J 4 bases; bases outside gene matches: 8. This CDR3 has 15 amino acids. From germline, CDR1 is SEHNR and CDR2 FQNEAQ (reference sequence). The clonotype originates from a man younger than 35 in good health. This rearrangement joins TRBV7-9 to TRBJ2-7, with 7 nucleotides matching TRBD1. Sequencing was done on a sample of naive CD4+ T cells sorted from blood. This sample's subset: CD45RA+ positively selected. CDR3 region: CASSLSGNRGYEQYF. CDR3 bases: TGTGCCAGCAGCTTATCGGGAAACAGGGGATACGAGCAGTACTTC. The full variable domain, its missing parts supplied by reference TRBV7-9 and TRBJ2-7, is DTGVSQNPRHKITKRGQNVTFRCDPISEHNRLYWYRQTLGQGPEFLTYFQNEAQLEKSRLLSDRFSAERPKGSFSTLEIQRTEQGDSAMYLCASSLSGNRGYEQYFGPGTRLTVT.